This T cell receptor beta chain emerged from a study of blood T cell repertoires in COVID-19. The V gene lost 7 bases and the J gene lost 11 bases, with 15 bases spanning the gap. This CDR3 comprises 13 residues. Germline-derived CDR1 and CDR2 are SNHLY and FYNNEI. The assay was immunoSEQ multiplex PCR, and TCRdb's table has in-frame clones only and misses some. The sample holds some 320,000 clones; approximately 90% are singletons and the top ten take roughly 3.9%. This clonotype originated in a woman in her twenties or thirties who had been exposed to COVID-19. The source material was PBMCs or T cells enriched from blood (not recorded which). This chain connects TRBV2 to TRBJ1-6; no clear D. CDR3 in DNA: TGTGCCAGCATGACACGGGGATATGCACCCCTCCACTTT. It is translated as CASMTRGYAPLHF.